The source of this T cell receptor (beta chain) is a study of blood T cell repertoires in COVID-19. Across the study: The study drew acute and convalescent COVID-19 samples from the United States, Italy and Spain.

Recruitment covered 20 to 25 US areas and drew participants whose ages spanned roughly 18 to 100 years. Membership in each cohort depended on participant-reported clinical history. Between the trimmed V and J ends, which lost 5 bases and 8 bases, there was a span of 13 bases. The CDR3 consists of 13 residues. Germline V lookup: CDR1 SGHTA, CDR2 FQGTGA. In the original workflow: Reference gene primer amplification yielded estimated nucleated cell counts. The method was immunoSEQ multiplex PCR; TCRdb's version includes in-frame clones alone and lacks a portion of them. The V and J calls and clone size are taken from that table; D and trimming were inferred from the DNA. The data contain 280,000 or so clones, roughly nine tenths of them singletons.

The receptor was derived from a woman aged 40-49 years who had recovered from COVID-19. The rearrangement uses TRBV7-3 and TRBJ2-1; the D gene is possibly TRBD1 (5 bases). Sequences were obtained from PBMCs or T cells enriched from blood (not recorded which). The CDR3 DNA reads TGTGCCAGCAGCCCCTTAGGGGATTATGAGCAGTTCTTC. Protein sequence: CASSPLGDYEQFF.